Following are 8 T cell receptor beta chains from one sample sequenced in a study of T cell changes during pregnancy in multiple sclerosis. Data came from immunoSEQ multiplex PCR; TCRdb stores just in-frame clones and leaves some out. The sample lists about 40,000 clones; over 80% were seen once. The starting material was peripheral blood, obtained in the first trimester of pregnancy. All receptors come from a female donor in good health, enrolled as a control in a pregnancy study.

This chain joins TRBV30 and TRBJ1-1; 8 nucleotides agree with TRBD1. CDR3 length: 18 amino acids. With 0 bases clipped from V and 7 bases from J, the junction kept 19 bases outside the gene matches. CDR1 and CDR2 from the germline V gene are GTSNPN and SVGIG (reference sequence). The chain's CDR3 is CAWSVRRRGLISFGEAFF. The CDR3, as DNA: TGTGCCTGGAGTGTTAGGCGCAGGGGGCTTATCTCTTTCGGTGAAGCTTTCTTT.

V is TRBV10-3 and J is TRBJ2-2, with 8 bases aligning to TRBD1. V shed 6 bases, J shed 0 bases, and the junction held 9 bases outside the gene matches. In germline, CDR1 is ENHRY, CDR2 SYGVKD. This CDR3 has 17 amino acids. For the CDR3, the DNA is TGTGCCATCAGAGAGGACAGGGCAGACGCGAACACCGGGGAGCTGTTTTTT. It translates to CAIREDRADANTGELFF.

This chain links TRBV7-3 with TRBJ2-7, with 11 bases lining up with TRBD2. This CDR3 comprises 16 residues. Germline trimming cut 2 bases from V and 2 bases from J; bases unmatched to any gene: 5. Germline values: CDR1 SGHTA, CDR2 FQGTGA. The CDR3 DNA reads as TGTGCCAGCAGCTTATCTAGCGGGGGGATCCCCTACGAGCAGTACTTC. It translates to CASSLSSGGIPYEQYF.

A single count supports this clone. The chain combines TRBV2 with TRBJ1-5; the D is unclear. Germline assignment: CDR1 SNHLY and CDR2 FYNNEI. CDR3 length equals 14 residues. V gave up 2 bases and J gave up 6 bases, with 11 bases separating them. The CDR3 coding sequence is TGTGCCAGCAGTGAACGAGGGAACGGTCAGCCCCAGCATTTT. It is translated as CASSERGNGQPQHF.

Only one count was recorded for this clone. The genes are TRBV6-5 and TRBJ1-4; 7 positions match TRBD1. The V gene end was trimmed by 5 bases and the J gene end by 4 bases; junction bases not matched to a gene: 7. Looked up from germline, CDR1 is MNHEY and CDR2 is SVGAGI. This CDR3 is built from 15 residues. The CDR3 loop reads CASSGGQAINEKLFF. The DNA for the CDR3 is TGTGCCAGCAGTGGCGGACAGGCGATTAATGAAAAACTGTTTTTT.

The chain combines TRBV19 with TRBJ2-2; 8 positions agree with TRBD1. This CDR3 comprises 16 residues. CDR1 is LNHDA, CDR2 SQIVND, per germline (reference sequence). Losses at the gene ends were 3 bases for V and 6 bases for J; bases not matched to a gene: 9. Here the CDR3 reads CASSIKDREISGELFF. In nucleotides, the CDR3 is TGTGCCAGTAGTATCAAGGACAGGGAGATATCCGGGGAGCTGTTTTTT.

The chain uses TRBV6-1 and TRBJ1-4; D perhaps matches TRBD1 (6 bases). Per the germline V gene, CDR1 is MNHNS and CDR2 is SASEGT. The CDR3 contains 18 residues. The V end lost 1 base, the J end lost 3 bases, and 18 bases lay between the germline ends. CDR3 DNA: TGTGCCAGCAGTGAAGTCCTCAGGGGAGTGGGTCCTAATGAAAAACTGTTTTTT. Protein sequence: CASSEVLRGVGPNEKLFF.

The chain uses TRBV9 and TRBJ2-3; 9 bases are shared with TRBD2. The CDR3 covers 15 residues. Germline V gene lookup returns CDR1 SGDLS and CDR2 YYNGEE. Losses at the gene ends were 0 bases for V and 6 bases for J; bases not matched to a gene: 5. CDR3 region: CASSVAAGGPDTQYF. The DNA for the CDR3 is TGTGCCAGCAGCGTAGCGGCGGGGGGGCCTGATACGCAGTATTTT. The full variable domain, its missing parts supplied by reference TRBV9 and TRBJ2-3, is DSGVTQTPKHLITATGQRVTLRCSPRSGDLSVYWYQQSLDQGLQFLIQYYNGEERAKGNILERFSAQQFPDLHSELNLSSLELGDSALYFCASSVAAGGPDTQYFGPGTRLTVL.